This T cell receptor beta chain originates from a study of Tregs in tolerant kidney transplant recipients. Repertoires were generated with immunoSEQ multiplex PCR, while TCRdb's copy carries only in-frame clones and drops some. The repertoire holds tens of thousands of clones, with over 85% as singletons. The CDR3 contains 14 residues. From germline, CDR1 is MNHEY and CDR2 SVGAGI. V shed 5 bases and J 6 bases; nucleotides not matched to a gene: 8. Notes on this clone: Its antigen remains unidentified.

Unstimulated regulatory T cells (CD4+CD25+CD127-), CD4+CD25- non-regulatory cells, CD4 and CD8 cells were FACS-sorted from thawed PBMCs. Whole-study findings and limits: Findings come from small patient numbers and require larger validation. Biological reproducibility was not directly addressed, but technical replication error appeared minimal. Expanding Tregs on activated donor B cells appeared to best identify donor-specific TCRbeta clones.

This rearrangement joins TRBV6-5 to TRBJ1-1; 8 nucleotides match TRBD1. Sequences were obtained from CD8+ T cells from blood. The sequence came from a human donor in good health. CDR3 sequence reads: CASSQTGGKPEAFF. In nucleotides, the CDR3 is TGTGCCAGCAGTCAAACAGGGGGAAAGCCTGAAGCTTTCTTT.